The rows below give T cell receptor beta chains drawn from one sample of a study of read filtering for tumor transcriptome and immune sequencing. TCRdb redid the calling of the reads with MiXCR, one entry per CDR3 protein. The sample includes over 45,000 distinct CDR3 sequences, about a fifth of them seen just once. Specimen: a population of CD138-negative cells sorted from bone marrow. These receptors all stem from a donor aged 40 or over with multiple myeloma. Each CDR3 is given with its conserved first and last residue. Fields, in order: CDR3 protein, V gene.

CASIARAPEDNEQFF,TRBV6-2/TRBV6-3
CASSVTGGELFF,TRBV9
CSAAGRRTGNTQAFF,TRBV20-1
CASSQLTSGRFIRSYEQYF,TRBV3-1
CASSWTSGKANEQFF,TRBV28
CATSAAGTLYNEQFF,TRBV24-1
CASSERAGANVLTF,TRBV6-4
CASSLEGLYNEQFF,TRBV7-9
CASSLAAGSGELFF,TRBV7-2
CASSFRELYNEQFF,TRBV5-1
CASREPGLSVKQFF,TRBV12-3/TRBV12-4
CASSPSRAGGHTGELFF,TRBV9
CASSQLLPPNEQFF,TRBV4-1
CASSPRSSYNEQFF,TRBV18
CASSLRVESTDTQYF,TRBV7-6
CASSPHGRVQTGELFF,TRBV3-1
CASSLKAGENNEQFF,TRBV28
CASRRNVLDREYEQYF,TRBV19
CASSSYRGSGEKLFF,TRBV5-1
CASSQSGYTEAFF,TRBV14
CASSLAGILNTWELFF,TRBV5-1
CASSRDSPYEQYF,TRBV28
CASSLSSGRETQYF,TRBV12-3/TRBV12-4
CASSQPGQVQETQYF,TRBV5-4
CASSLQQETQYF,TRBV28
CASSILAATLNEQYF,TRBV19
CSTREPSDNEKLFF,TRBV20-1
CSARGGTSGRTYNEQFF,TRBV20-1
CASSQTGTGAYNEQFF,TRBV4-2
CSAPGTSGRWGETQYF,TRBV20-1
CATRGLAGSTAWDTQYF,TRBV6-5
CASSPSLHNEQFF,TRBV7-2
CASSVAASGRLIGGTQYF,TRBV9
CASSYSEPEAFF,TRBV6-6
CAWRRQGKNIQYF,TRBV30
CSAHRGLNNEQFF,TRBV20-1
CSVEEGSADTQYF,TRBV29-1
CASSPGQGLEAFF,TRBV18
CSVEGGGSGDTQYF,TRBV29-1
CSAGGSSNQPQHF,TRBV20-1
CASGPGTDPQPVQPQHF,TRBV12-3/TRBV12-4
CASSVGQGGETQYF,TRBV9
CIARGTGSYYEQYF,TRBV20-1
CSAAGTSANEQYF,TRBV20-1
CASSFFQGSGLQFF,TRBV12-3/TRBV12-4
CASSITTSGVTYEQYF,TRBV27
CSARATGFPLGNEQFF,TRBV20-1
CASSYSNTGSDEQFF,TRBV6-2/TRBV6-3
CSARVYRGPDGNTIYF,TRBV20-1